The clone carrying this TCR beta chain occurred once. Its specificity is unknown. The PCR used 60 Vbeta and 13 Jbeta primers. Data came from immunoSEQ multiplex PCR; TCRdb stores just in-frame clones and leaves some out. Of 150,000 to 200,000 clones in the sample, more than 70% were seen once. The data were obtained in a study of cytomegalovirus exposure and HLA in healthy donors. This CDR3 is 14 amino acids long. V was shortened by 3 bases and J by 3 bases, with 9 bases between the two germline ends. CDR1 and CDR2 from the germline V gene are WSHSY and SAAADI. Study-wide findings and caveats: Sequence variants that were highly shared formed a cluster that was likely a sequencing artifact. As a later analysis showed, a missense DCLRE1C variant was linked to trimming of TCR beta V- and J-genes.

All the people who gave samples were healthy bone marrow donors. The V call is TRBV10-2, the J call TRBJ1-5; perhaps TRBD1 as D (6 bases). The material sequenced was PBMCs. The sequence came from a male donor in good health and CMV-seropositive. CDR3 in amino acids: CASSEGGHNQPQHF. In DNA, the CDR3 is TGCGCCAGCAGTGAAGGGGGACACAATCAGCCCCAGCATTTT.